This is a list of T cell receptor beta chains from one sample in a study of CD8+ T cells in alopecia areata. Sequenced by immunoSEQ multiplex PCR; TCRdb stores in-frame clones only, minus some. The sample gives fewer than 200,000 clones, around 60% of which show up once; 14% is in the top ten. Sequencing was performed on CD4+ T cells sorted from blood, taken at week 24, from a patient treated with tofacitinib. These TCRs come from a human donor with alopecia areata. CDR3s include the opening cysteine and the closing phenylalanine or tryptophan. A D gene is named only where the DNA matches it firmly. Not all rows give a size; the values are once, few, many and, for expanded clones, a class.

cdr3_aa: CASSEKGIYNSPLHF; cdr3_nt: TGTGCCAGCAGTGAAAAGGGGATCTATAATTCACCCCTCCACTTT; j_call: TRBJ1-6; d_call: .; clone_size: .; cdr3_length: 15; v_call: TRBV2
cdr3_aa: CASSDGTGGLALRSGANVLTF; cdr3_nt: TGTGCCAGCAGTGACGGGACAGGGGGTTTGGCGTTGCGTTCTGGGGCCAACGTCCTGACTTTC; j_call: TRBJ2-6; d_call: TRBD1; clone_size: .; cdr3_length: 21; v_call: TRBV6-4
cdr3_aa: CSVAREPGANVLTF; cdr3_nt: TGCAGCGTTGCACGGGAGCCAGGGGCCAACGTCCTGACTTTC; j_call: TRBJ2-6; d_call: .; clone_size: few; cdr3_length: 14; v_call: TRBV29-1
cdr3_aa: CASGGYGNTGELFF; cdr3_nt: TGTGCCAGCGGGGGGTACGGAAACACCGGGGAGCTGTTTTTT; j_call: TRBJ2-2; d_call: .; clone_size: .; cdr3_length: 14; v_call: TRBV9
cdr3_aa: CASSFKRTGGNTIYF; cdr3_nt: TGTGCCAGCAGCTTTAAAAGGACCGGAGGAAACACCATATATTTT; j_call: TRBJ1-3; d_call: .; clone_size: .; cdr3_length: 15; v_call: TRBV5-6
cdr3_aa: CAWRSPWDSSNEKLFF; cdr3_nt: TGTGCCTGGAGGAGCCCATGGGACAGTTCAAATGAAAAACTGTTTTTT; j_call: TRBJ1-4; d_call: TRBD1; clone_size: few; cdr3_length: 16; v_call: TRBV30
cdr3_aa: CASSVDTLDTYGYTF; cdr3_nt: TGTGCCAGCAGCGTAGATACACTCGACACCTATGGCTACACCTTC; j_call: TRBJ1-2; d_call: .; clone_size: few; cdr3_length: 15; v_call: TRBV9
cdr3_aa: CASSFGGTEQFF; cdr3_nt: TGTGCCAGCAGCTTCGGGGGGACCGAGCAGTTCTTC; j_call: TRBJ2-1; d_call: TRBD2; clone_size: few; cdr3_length: 12; v_call: TRBV7-2
cdr3_aa: CASSYDYNEQFF; cdr3_nt: TGTGCCAGCAGTTACGACTACAATGAGCAGTTCTTC; j_call: TRBJ2-1; d_call: .; clone_size: .; cdr3_length: 12; v_call: TRBV6-6
cdr3_aa: CASSLGGTGYNEQFF; cdr3_nt: TGCGCCAGCAGCTTAGGCGGGACGGGATACAATGAGCAGTTCTTC; j_call: TRBJ2-1; d_call: .; clone_size: .; cdr3_length: 15; v_call: TRBV5-1
cdr3_aa: CAWGRDRGPLYGYTF; cdr3_nt: TGTGCCTGGGGCCGGGACAGGGGACCGCTCTATGGCTACACCTTC; j_call: TRBJ1-2; d_call: TRBD1; clone_size: .; cdr3_length: 15; v_call: TRBV30
cdr3_aa: CASSLDGSGVYEQYF; cdr3_nt: TGCGCCAGCAGCTTGGACGGTAGCGGGGTTTACGAGCAGTACTTC; j_call: TRBJ2-7; d_call: TRBD2; clone_size: .; cdr3_length: 15; v_call: TRBV5-1
cdr3_aa: CAVSTGQEGNQPQHF; cdr3_nt: TGTGCCGTATCAACCGGACAGGAAGGCAATCAGCCCCAGCATTTT; j_call: TRBJ1-5; d_call: TRBD1; clone_size: .; cdr3_length: 15; v_call: TRBV10-3